This paragraph reports one T cell receptor beta chain. The data were obtained in a study of blood T cell repertoires in COVID-19. Study overall: The United States, Italy and Spain provided the acute and convalescent COVID-19 samples.

Per the original data handling: Quantification of nucleated cells was approximated via reference gene primer amplification. Repertoires were generated with immunoSEQ multiplex PCR, while TCRdb's copy carries only in-frame clones and drops some. V and J calls and clone size are as listed in that table; D and trimming were resolved from the DNA. The sample consists of under 400,000 clones, 90% of them appearing once. Germline V gene lookup returns CDR1 LNHDA and CDR2 SQIVND (reference sequence). The CDR3 is made up of 15 amino acids. V was pared by 3 bases and J by 1 base, with 2 bases of the junction left unmatched.

Sequencing input: peripheral blood. The rearrangement joins TRBV19 to TRBJ2-1; 8 nucleotides align to TRBD2. The sequence was obtained from a woman in her 30s with COVID-19, enrolled during active disease. The CDR3 spells CASSIASGSYNEQFF. Here the CDR3 DNA reads TGTGCCAGTAGTATTGCTAGCGGGTCCTACAATGAGCAGTTCTTC.